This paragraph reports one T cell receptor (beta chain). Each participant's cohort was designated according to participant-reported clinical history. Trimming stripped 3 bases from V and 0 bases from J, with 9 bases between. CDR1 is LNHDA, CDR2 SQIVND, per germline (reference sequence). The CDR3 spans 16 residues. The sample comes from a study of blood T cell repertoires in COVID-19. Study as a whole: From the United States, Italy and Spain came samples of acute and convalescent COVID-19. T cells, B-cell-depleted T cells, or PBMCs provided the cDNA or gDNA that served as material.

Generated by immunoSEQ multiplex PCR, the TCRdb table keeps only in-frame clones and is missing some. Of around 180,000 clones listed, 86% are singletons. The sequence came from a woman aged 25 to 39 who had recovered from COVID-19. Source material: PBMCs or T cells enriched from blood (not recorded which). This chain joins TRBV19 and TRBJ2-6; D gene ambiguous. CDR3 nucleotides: TGTGCCAGTAGTATGGCCAGCGTCTCTGGGGCCAACGTCCTGACTTTC. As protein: CASSMASVSGANVLTF. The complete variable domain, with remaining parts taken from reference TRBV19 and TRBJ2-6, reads DGGITQSPKYLFRKEGQNVTLSCEQNLNHDAMYWYRQDPGQGLRLIYYSQIVNDFQKGDIAEGYSVSREKKESFPLTVTSAQKNPTAFYLCASSMASVSGANVLTFGAGSRLTVL.